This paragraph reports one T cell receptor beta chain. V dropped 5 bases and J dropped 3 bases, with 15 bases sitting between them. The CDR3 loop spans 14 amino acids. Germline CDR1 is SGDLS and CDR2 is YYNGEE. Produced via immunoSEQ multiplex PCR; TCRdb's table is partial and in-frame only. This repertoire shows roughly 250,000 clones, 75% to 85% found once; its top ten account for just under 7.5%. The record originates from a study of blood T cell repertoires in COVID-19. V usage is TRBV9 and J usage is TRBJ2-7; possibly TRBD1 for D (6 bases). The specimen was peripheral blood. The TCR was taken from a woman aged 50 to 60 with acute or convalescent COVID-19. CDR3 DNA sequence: TGTGCCAGCAGTCCGACAGGAGAGAGCTACGAGCAGTACTTC. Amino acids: CASSPTGESYEQYF.